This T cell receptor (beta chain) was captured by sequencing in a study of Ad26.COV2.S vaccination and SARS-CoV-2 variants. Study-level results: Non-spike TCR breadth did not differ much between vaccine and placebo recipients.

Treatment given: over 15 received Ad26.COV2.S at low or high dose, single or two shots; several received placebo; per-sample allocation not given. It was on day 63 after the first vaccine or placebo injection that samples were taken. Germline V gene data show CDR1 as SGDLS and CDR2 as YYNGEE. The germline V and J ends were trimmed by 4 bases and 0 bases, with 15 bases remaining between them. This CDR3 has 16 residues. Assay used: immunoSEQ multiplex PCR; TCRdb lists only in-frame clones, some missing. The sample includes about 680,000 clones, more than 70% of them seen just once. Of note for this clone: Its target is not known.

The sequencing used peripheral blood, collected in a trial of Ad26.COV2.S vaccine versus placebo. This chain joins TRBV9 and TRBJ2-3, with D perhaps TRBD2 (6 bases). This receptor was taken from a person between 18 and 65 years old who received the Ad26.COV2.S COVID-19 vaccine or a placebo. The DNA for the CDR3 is TGTGCCAGCAGCCCCCGTGTAGCGGTAAGCACAGATACGCAGTATTTT. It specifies CASSPRVAVSTDTQYF. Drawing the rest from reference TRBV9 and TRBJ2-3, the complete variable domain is DSGVTQTPKHLITATGQRVTLRCSPRSGDLSVYWYQQSLDQGLQFLIQYYNGEERAKGNILERFSAQQFPDLHSELNLSSLELGDSALYFCASSPRVAVSTDTQYFGPGTRLTVL.